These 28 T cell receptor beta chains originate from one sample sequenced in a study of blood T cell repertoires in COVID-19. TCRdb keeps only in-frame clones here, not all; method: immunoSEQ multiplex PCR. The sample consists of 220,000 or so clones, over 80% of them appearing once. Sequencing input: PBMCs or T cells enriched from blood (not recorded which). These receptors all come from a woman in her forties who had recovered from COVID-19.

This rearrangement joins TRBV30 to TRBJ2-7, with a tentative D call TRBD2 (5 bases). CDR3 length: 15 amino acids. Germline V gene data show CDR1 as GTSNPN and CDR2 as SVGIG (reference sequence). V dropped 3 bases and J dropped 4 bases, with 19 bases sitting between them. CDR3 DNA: TGTGCCTGGAGGGGAGACGACTGGAGCAGGTACGAGCAGTACTTC. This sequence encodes CAWRGDDWSRYEQYF.

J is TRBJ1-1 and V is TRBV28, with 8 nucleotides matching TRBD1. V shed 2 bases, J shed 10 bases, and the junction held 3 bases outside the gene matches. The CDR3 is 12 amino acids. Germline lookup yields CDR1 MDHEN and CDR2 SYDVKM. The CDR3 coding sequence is TGTGCCAGCAGTTTAGGACAGGGTAGAGCTTTCTTT. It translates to CASSLGQGRAFF.

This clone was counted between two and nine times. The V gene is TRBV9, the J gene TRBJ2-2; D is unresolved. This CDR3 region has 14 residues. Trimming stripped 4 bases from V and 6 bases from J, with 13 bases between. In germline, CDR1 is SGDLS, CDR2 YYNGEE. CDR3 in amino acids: CASSLVHAAGELFF. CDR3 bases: TGTGCCAGCAGCCTAGTCCACGCGGCCGGGGAGCTGTTTTTT.

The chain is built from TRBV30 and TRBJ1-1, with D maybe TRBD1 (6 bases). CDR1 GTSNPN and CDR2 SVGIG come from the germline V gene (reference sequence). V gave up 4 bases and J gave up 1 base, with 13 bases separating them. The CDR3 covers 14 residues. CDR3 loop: CAWTSDRRNTEAFF. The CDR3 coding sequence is TGTGCCTGGACCTCCGACAGGAGGAACACTGAAGCTTTCTTT. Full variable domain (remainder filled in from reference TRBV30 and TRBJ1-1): SQTIHQWPATLVQPVGSPLSLECTVEGTSNPNLYWYRQAAGRGLQLLFYSVGIGQISSEVPQNLSASRPQDRQFILSSKKLLLSDSGFYLCAWTSDRRNTEAFFGQGTRLTVV.

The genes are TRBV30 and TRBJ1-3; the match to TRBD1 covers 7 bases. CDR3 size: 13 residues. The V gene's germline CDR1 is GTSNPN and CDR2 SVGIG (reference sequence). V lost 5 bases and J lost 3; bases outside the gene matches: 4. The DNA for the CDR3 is TGTGCCTGGTCGGGACAGCTTGGAAACACCATATATTTT. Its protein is CAWSGQLGNTIYF.

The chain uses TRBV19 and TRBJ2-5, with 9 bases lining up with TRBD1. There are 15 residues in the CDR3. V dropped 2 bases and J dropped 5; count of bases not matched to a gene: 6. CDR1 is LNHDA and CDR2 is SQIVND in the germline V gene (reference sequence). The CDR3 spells CASSIITGGAETQYF. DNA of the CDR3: TGTGCCAGTAGTATAATCACAGGGGGCGCGGAGACCCAGTACTTC.

CDR3 DNA: TGCAGCGTTGCCACTTCTTTGGAGCAGTTCTTC. Its translation is CSVATSLEQFF. The gene calls are TRBV29-1 and TRBJ2-1; D not certain. CDR3 length: 11 amino acids. The germline gives CDR1 SQVTM, CDR2 ANQGSEA. V was cut by 4 bases and J by 10 bases, with 11 bases left in between.

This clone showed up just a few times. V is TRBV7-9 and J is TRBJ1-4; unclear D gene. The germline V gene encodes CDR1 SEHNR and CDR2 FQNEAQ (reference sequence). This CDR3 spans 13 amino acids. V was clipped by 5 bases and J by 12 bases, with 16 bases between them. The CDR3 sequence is CASSQTETGELFF. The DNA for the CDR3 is TGTGCCAGCAGCCAGACGGAGACCGGTGAACTGTTTTTT.

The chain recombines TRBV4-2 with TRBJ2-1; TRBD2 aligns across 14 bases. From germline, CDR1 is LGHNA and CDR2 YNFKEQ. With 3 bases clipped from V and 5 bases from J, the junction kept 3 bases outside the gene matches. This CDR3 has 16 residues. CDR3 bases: TGTGCCAGCAGCCAGGGACTAGCGGGAGTTGACAATGAGCAGTTCTTC. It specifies CASSQGLAGVDNEQFF.

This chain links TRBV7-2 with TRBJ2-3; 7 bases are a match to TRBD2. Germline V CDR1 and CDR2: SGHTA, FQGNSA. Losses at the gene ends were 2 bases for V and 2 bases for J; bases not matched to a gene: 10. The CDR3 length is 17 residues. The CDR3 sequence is CASSLTAFGGFTDTQYF. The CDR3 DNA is TGTGCCAGCAGCTTAACCGCTTTCGGGGGGTTCACAGATACGCAGTATTTT.

DNA for the CDR3: TGTGCCACCAGTGACCAGCGAACAGGGGTTAATGAGCAGTTCTTC. It is translated as CATSDQRTGVNEQFF. This chain uses TRBV24-1 with TRBJ2-1, with 7 nucleotides matching TRBD1. CDR3 length: 15 amino acids. V was pared by 4 bases and J by 7 bases, with 9 bases of the junction left unmatched. Per the germline V gene, CDR1 is KGHDR and CDR2 is SFDVKD.

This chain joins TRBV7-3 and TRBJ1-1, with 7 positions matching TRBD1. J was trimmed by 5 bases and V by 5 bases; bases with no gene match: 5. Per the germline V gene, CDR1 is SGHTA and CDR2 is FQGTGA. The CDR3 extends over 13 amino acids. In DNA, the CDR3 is TGTGCCAGCAGCCTGACAGGGATTACTGAAGCTTTCTTT. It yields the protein CASSLTGITEAFF.

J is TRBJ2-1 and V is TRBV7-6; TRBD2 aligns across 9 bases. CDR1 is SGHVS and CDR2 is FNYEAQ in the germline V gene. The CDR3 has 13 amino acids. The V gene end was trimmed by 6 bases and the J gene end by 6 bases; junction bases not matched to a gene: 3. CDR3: CASSTSGPNEQFF. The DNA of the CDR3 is TGTGCCAGCAGTACTAGCGGGCCCAATGAGCAGTTCTTC. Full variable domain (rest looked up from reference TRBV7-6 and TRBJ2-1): GAGVSQSPRYKVTKRGQDVALRCDPISGHVSLYWYRQALGQGPEFLTYFNYEAQQDKSGLPNDRFSAERPEGSISTLTIQRTEQRDSAMYRCASSTSGPNEQFFGPGTRLTVL.

CDR3: CASSLVQSNTEAFF. In nucleotides, the CDR3 is TGTGCCAGCAGCTTAGTGCAGTCGAACACTGAAGCTTTCTTT. This rearrangement joins TRBV11-3 to TRBJ1-1; D ambiguous. The germline V gene encodes CDR1 SGHNT and CDR2 YENEEA. The CDR3 has 14 residues. With 1 base removed from V and 1 base from J, the gap between germline ends came to 7 bases.

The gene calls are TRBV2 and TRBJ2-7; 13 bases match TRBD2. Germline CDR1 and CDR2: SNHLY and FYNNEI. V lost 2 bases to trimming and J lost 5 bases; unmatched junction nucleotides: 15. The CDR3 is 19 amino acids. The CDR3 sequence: CASSEPGLAGAIVAHEQYF. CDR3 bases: TGTGCCAGCAGTGAACCAGGACTAGCGGGAGCGATTGTAGCCCACGAGCAGTACTTC. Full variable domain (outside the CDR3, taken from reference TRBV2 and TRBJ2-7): EPEVTQTPSHQVTQMGQEVILRCVPISNHLYFYWYRQILGQKVEFLVSFYNNEISEKSEIFDDQFSVERPDGSNFTLKIRSTKLEDSAMYFCASSEPGLAGAIVAHEQYFGPGTRLTVT.

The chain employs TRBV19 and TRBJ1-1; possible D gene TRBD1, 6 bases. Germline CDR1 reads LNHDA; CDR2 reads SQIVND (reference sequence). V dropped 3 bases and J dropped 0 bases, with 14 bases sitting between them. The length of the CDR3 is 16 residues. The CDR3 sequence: CASSITQGQVNTEAFF. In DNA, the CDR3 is TGTGCCAGTAGTATTACCCAGGGGCAGGTGAACACTGAAGCTTTCTTT.

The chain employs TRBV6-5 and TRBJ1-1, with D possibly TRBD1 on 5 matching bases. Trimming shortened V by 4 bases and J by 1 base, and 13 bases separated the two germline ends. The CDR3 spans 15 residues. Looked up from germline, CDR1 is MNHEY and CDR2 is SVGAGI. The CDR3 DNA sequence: TGTGCCAGCAGTTCCCCCGGACACGGGAACACTGAAGCTTTCTTT. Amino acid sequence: CASSSPGHGNTEAFF.

The CDR3 coding sequence is TGTGCCAGCAGCTCCTCGCTGCTTCTAGCGGGTCAAGAGACCCAGTACTTC. Protein: CASSSSLLLAGQETQYF. V usage is TRBV7-2 and J usage is TRBJ2-5; 8 nucleotides agree with TRBD2. V was clipped by 4 bases and J by 2 bases; unmatched bases: 12. Germline assignment: CDR1 SGHTA and CDR2 FQGNSA. The CDR3 sequence is 17 residues long.

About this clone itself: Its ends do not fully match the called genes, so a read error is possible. This CDR3 is CASSEGAGRNIF. In nucleotides, the CDR3 is TGTGCCAGCAGTGAAGGGGCAGGGCGGAATATATTC. The V and J genes are TRBV6-1 and TRBJ2-7, with D perhaps TRBD1 (5 bases). Germline CDR1 MNHNS, CDR2 SASEGT. The CDR3 contains 12 residues.

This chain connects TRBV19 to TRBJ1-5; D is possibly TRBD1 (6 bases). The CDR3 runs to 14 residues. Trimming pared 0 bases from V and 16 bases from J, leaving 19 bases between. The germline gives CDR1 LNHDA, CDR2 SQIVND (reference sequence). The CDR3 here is CASSIEQGVLRYHF. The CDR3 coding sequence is TGTGCCAGTAGTATAGAACAGGGAGTATTGCGTTATCATTTT.

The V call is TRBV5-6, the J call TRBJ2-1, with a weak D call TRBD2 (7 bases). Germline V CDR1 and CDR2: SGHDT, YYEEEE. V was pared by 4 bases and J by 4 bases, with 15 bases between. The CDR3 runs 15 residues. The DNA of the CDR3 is TGTGCCAGCAGCCCGCCAAGGGGGGGATACAATGAGCAGTTCTTC. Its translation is CASSPPRGGYNEQFF.

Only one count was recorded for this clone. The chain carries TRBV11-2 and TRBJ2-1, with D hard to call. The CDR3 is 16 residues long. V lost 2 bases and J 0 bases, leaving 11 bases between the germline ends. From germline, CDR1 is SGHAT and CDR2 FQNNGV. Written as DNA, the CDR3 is TGTGCCAGCAGCTTAAATTGGGCGAGCTCCTACAATGAGCAGTTCTTC. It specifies CASSLNWASSYNEQFF.

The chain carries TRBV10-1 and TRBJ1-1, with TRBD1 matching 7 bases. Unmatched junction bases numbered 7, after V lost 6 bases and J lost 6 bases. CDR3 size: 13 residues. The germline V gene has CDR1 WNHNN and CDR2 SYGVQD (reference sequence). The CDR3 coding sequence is TGCGCCAGCAGCGGTGACAGGGTGGCTGAAGCTTTCTTT. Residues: CASSGDRVAEAFF.

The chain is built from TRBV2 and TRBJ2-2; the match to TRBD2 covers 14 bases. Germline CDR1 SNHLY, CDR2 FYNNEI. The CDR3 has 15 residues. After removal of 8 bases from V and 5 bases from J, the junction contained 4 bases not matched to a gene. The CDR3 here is CASQGTSGRTGELFF. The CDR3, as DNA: TGTGCCAGCCAGGGGACTAGCGGGAGAACCGGGGAGCTGTTTTTT.

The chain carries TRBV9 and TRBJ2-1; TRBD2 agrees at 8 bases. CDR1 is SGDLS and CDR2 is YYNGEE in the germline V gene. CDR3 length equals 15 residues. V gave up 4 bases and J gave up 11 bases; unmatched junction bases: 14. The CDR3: CASSSPGASGPKQFF. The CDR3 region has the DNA TGTGCCAGCAGCTCCCCCGGGGCTAGCGGGCCCAAGCAGTTCTTC.

The CDR3 reads CASSGDMQGYTF. As DNA, the CDR3 is TGCGCCAGCAGCGGGGACATGCAGGGCTACACCTTC. The genes are TRBV5-1 and TRBJ1-2; perhaps TRBD1 as D (6 bases). Germline CDR1 and CDR2: SGHRS and YFSETQ. Trimming removed 4 bases at V and 8 bases at J, with 12 bases between. The length of the CDR3 is 12 residues. The complete variable domain, with remaining parts taken from reference TRBV5-1 and TRBJ1-2, reads KAGVTQTPRYLIKTRGQQVTLSCSPISGHRSVSWYQQTPGQGLQFLFEYFSETQRNKGNFPGRFSGRQFSNSRSEMNVSTLELGDSALYLCASSGDMQGYTFGSGTRLTVV.

The CDR3 coding sequence is TGTGCCAGTAGTCTCCCCAGGGGTGACTCCTACAATGAGCAGTTCTTC. Its protein is CASSLPRGDSYNEQFF. The chain joins TRBV19 to TRBJ2-1, with D possibly TRBD1 on 6 matching bases. V dropped 5 bases and J dropped 0 bases, with 14 bases sitting between them. CDR3 length equals 16 residues. Per the germline V gene, CDR1 is LNHDA and CDR2 is SQIVND (reference sequence).

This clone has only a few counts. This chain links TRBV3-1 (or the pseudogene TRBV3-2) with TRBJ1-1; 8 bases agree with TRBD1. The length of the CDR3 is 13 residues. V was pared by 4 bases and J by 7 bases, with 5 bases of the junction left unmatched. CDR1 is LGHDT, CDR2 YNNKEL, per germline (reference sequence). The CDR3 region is CASSRQGAVEAFF. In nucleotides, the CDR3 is TGTGCCAGCAGCCGTCAGGGGGCAGTTGAAGCTTTCTTT.